This TCR beta chain was captured by sequencing in a study of control samples from healthy donors and cancer patients. CDR3 size: 15 residues. V shed 5 bases and J 3 bases; nucleotides not matched to a gene: 4. CDR1 is SGHTA and CDR2 is FQGNSA in the germline V gene. Profiled with immunoSEQ multiplex PCR; TCRdb holds only in-frame clones, not every one. The repertoire holds 70,000 to 80,000 clones, with around 86% as singletons. The sample holds a few counts of this clone. The clonotype was recovered from a woman between 50 and 59 years old with colorectal cancer. The V and J genes are TRBV7-2 and TRBJ2-4; the match to TRBD2 covers 10 bases. The material sequenced was PBMCs. This CDR3 reads CASSQRGGVKNIQYF. The CDR3 coding sequence is TGTGCCAGCAGCCAGCGGGGGGGCGTCAAAAACATTCAGTACTTC.